This TCR beta chain emerged from a study of PD-1 blockade in classical Hodgkin lymphoma. Across the whole study: Intravenous delivery of nivolumab at 3 mg/kg to patients occurred every 2 weeks. Study-wide results and limits: Only CD4+ TCR diversity, not CD8+, had risen significantly by C4D1. Complete responders showed a baseline diversity that resembled the diversity of newly diagnosed patients.

The time point denotes: cycle 4 day 1 (C4D1), after less than 7 weeks of nivolumab. Following autologous stem cell transplantation, relapse occurred in every patient, and exposure to brentuximab vedotin varied. It was by magnetic negative selection that CD4+ T cells were purified from thawed PBMCs. This CDR3 is 16 amino acids long. J gave up 7 bases and V 5 bases, and 15 bases lay outside the gene matches. CDR1 is SEHNR, CDR2 FQNEAQ, per germline (reference sequence). TCRdb keeps only in-frame clones here, not all; method: immunoSEQ multiplex PCR. The table has 25,000 to 35,000 clones, around four fifths seen once. On this clone: The antigen remains undetermined.

The sequence was collected from a human donor with classical Hodgkin lymphoma. Sample: CD4+ T cells from blood, taken before the fourth cycle of nivolumab. J is TRBJ1-2 and V is TRBV7-9, with 8 bases identical to TRBD1. The CDR3 loop is CASSQHRRQGARGYTF. The CDR3 DNA follows: TGTGCCAGCAGCCAGCACAGAAGGCAGGGGGCGCGTGGCTACACCTTC.